This TCR beta chain originates from a study of breast tumors, draining lymph nodes, adjacent tissues. Overall study findings and caveats: Compared with basal-like, luminal-like tumors shared significantly more repertoire with nontumor tissue. Tumor TCR diversity was below lymph nodes but above nontumor tissue. Data fit most tumor T cells coming from lymph node, expanding in tumor.

The CDR3 is made up of 13 amino acids. Trimming took 1 base from V and 4 from J, leaving 7 bases between them. Germline assignment: CDR1 ENHRY and CDR2 SYGVKD. Breast cancer patients provided tissue from their axillary draining lymph nodes. This clonotype was observed at least ten times. The target antigen is unknown. TCRdb reprocessed the multiplex PCR reads via MiXCR and lists one record per CDR3 protein. Among approximately 210,000 distinct CDR3 sequences listed, about 34% were seen once. This TCR was sampled from a female donor with breast cancer. Some clones in this sample may be carry-over from other donors' samples. What was sequenced was axillary lymph node tissue. The chain joins TRBV10-3 to TRBJ1-2, with D perhaps matching TRBD1 (5 bases). The CDR3 sequence is CAISELDSYGYTF. DNA of the CDR3: TGTGCCATCAGTGAGTTAGACAGCTATGGCTACACCTTC.